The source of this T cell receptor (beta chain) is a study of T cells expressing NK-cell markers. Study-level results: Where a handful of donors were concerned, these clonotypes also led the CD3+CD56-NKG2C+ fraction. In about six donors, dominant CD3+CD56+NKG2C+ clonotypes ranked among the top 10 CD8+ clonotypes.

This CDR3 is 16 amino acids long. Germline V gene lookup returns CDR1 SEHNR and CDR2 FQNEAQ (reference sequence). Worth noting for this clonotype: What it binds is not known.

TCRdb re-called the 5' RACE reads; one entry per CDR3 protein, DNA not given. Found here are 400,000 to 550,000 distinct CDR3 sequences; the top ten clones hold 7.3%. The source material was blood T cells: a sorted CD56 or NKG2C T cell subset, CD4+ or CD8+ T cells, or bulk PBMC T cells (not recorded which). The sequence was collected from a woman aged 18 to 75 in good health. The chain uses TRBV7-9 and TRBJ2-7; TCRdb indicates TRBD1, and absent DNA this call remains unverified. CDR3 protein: CASRPSPGRSSYEQYF.